This T cell receptor (beta chain) was sequenced during a study of cytomegalovirus exposure and HLA in healthy donors. Study results and limitations: As immune exposure information, only CMV serostatus was available. Overall, approximately 150 TCR beta chains were annotated as cytomegalovirus-associated.

For this clone: Antigen: not known.

Primers included in the PCR were 60 Vbeta and 13 Jbeta primers. How the authors handled the data: Some 10 million of tens of millions of unique TCR beta chains were shared, per a later count. This table comes from immunoSEQ multiplex PCR, and its TCRdb copy is limited to in-frame clones, with some not included. That table supplies the V and J calls and clone size; D and trimming were determined from the DNA. The data hold over 110,000 clones, with under 90% observed a single time. Trimming removed 5 bases at V and 0 bases at J, with 10 bases between. Germline V gene lookup returns CDR1 SQVTM and CDR2 ANQGSEA. The CDR3 covers 13 residues.

The receptor's source is a male donor in good health and CMV-seronegative. V usage is TRBV29-1 and J usage is TRBJ1-1, with D uncertain. The sequencing input was PBMCs. CDR3 region: CSVSGSLNTEAFF. CDR3 bases: TGCAGCGTTTCCGGGTCCCTGAACACTGAAGCTTTCTTT.